This T cell receptor (beta chain) was captured by sequencing in a study of Tregs in tolerant kidney transplant recipients. Study-level findings and limits: Validation in larger populations is needed because few patients were studied.

As regards this clone: Its antigen is not known.

Germline loops: CDR1 MDHEN, CDR2 SYDVKM. V shed 4 bases, J shed 0 bases, and the junction held 4 bases outside the gene matches. This CDR3 has 16 residues. Assay used: immunoSEQ multiplex PCR; TCRdb lists only in-frame clones, some missing. Of over 50,000 clones detected, 75% to 90% appear once; the ten largest clones hold about 2%. The genes are TRBV28 and TRBJ2-1, with TRBD2 identical over 9 bases. The starting material was Tregs from blood, obtained before the transplant. This TCR derives from a human donor who received a combined kidney and bone marrow transplant. This chain's CDR3 is CASSWDSGSSYNEQFF. The CDR3 DNA is TGTGCCAGCAGTTGGGATAGCGGGAGCTCCTACAATGAGCAGTTCTTC.